This record looks at one T cell receptor (beta chain) sequence and its context. Its antigen is unidentified. The data were obtained in a study of shared clonotypes between healthy human individuals. Study results and limitations: Only blood underwent sampling, and tissue repertoires likely differ. All-four-donor shared clonotypes had higher generation probabilities than non-shared clonotypes did.

Splitting the CD4+ cells yielded a CD45RA+ naive subset and a CD45RA-negative memory subset. Using roughly 200 ng DNA, 30,000 to 35,000 T cell genomes, the sorted-subset replicate PCRs were run. Produced via immunoSEQ multiplex PCR; TCRdb's table is partial and in-frame only. The sample lists approximately 720,000 clones; more than 70% were seen once. V lost 2 bases and J 6 bases, leaving 16 bases between the germline ends. Germline-derived CDR1 and CDR2 are KGHSH and LQKENI. The CDR3 covers 15 residues. The sample comprised memory CD4+ T cells sorted from blood. Subset reported: CD45RA-negative fraction. The chain employs TRBV18 and TRBJ1-2; D remains ambiguous. This receptor was identified in a young woman in good health. The CDR3 is CASSPSPGALDGYTF. The DNA for the CDR3 is TGTGCCAGCTCACCATCTCCAGGTGCCCTGGATGGCTACACCTTC.